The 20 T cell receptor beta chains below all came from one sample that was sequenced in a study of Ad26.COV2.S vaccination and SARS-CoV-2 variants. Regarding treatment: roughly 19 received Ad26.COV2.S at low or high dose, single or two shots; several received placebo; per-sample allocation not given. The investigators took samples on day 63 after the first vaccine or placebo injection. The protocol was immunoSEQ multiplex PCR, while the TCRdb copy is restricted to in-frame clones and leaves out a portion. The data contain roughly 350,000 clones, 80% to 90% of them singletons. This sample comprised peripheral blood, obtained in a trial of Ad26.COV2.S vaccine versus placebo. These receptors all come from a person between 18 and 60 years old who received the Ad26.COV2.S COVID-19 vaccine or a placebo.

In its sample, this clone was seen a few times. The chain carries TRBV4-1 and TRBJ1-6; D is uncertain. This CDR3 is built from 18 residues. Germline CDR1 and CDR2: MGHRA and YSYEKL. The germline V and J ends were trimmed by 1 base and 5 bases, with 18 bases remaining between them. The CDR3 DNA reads TGCGCCAGCAGCCAAGCCCCTCTTAAGGCAGCTAATAATTCACCCCTCCACTTT. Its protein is CASSQAPLKAANNSPLHF.

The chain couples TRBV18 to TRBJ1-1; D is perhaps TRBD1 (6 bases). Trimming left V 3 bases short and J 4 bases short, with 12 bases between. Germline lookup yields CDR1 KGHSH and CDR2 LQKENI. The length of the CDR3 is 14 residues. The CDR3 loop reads CASSPPGQGTEAFF. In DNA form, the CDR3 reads TGTGCCAGCTCACCTCCGGGACAAGGCACTGAAGCTTTCTTT.

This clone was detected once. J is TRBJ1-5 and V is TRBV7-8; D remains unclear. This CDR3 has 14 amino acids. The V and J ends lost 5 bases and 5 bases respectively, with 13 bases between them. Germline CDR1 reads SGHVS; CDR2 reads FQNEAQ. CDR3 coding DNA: TGTGCCAGCAGCCTACCCGGGCAGTATCAGCCCCAGCATTTT. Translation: CASSLPGQYQPQHF.

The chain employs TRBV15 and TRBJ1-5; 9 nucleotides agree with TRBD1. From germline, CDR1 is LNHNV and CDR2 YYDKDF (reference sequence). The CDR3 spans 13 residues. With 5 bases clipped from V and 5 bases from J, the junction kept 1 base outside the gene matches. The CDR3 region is CATSWDRDQPQHF. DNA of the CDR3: TGTGCCACCAGCTGGGACAGGGATCAGCCCCAGCATTTT.

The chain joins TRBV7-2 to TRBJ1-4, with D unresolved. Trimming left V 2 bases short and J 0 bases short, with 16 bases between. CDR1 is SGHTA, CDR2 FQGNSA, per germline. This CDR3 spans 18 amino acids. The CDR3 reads CASSLNPHGPATNEKLFF. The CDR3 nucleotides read TGTGCCAGCAGCTTAAACCCCCACGGCCCGGCAACTAATGAAAAACTGTTTTTT.

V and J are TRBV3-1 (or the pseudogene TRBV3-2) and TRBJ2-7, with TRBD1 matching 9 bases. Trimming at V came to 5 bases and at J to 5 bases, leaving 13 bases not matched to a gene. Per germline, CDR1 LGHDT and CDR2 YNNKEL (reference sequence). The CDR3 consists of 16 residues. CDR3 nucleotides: TGTGCCAGCAGCTCAGGACCGGGACAGGGAGGAGACGAGCAGTACTTC. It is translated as CASSSGPGQGGDEQYF.

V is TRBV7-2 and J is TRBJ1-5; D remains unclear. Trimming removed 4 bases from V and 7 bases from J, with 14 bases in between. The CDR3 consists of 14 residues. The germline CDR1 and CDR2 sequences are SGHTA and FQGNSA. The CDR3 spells CASSSGPSGQPQHF. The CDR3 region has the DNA TGTGCCAGCAGCTCGGGCCCCTCCGGACAGCCCCAGCATTTT.

CDR3: CASSLGLSGEGGEQFF. The DNA of the CDR3 is TGTGCCAGCAGCTTGGGCCTTTCCGGTGAGGGGGGTGAGCAGTTCTTC. The chain has TRBV5-5 and TRBJ2-1, with D perhaps matching TRBD1 or TRBD2 (6 bases each). CDR1 and CDR2 (germline): SGHKS, YYEKEE (reference sequence). The CDR3 loop spans 16 amino acids. Between the trimmed V and J ends, which lost 0 bases and 9 bases, there was a span of 19 bases.

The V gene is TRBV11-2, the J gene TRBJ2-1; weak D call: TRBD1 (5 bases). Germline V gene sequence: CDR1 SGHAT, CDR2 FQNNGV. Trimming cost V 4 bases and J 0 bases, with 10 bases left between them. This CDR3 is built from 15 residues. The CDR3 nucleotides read TGTGCCAGCAGCTATACAGGTAACTCCTACAATGAGCAGTTCTTC. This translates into CASSYTGNSYNEQFF.

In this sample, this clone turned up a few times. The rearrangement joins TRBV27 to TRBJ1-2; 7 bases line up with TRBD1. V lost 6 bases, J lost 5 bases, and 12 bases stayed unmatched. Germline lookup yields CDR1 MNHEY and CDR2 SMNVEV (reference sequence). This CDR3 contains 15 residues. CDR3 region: CASSPNLGTAYGYTF. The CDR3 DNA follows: TGTGCCAGCAGCCCGAACCTCGGGACAGCTTATGGCTACACCTTC.

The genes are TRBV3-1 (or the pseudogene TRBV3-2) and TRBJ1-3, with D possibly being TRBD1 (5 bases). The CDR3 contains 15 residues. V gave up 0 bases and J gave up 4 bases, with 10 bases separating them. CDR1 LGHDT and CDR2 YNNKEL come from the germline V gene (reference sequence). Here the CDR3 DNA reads TGTGCCAGCAGCCAAGAAGGCAGGGAGGGAAACACCATATATTTT. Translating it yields CASSQEGREGNTIYF.

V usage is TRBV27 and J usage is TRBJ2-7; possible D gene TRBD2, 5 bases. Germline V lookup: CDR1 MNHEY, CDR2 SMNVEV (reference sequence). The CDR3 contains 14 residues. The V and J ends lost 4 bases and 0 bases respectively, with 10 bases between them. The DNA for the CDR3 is TGTGCCAGCAGTTCCTCGGCGGGCTCCTACGAGCAGTACTTC. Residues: CASSSSAGSYEQYF.

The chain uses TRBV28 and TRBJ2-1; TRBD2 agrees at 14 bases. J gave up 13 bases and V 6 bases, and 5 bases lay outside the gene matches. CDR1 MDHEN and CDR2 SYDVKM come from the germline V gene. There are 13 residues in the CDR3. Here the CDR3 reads CASSRLAGGPQFF. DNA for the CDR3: TGTGCCAGCAGCAGACTAGCGGGAGGGCCTCAGTTCTTC.

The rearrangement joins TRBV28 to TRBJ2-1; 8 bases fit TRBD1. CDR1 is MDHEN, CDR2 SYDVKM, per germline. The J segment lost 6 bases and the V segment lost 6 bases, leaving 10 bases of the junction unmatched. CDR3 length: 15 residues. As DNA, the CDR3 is TGTGCCAGCAGCCTCGTAGTCGGACAGGGCAATGAGCAGTTCTTC. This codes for CASSLVVGQGNEQFF.

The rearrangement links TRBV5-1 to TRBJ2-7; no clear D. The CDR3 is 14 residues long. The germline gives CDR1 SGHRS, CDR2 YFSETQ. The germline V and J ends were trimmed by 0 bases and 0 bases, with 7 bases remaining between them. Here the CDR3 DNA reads TGCGCCAGCAGCTTGGTAGTTAGCTCCTACGAGCAGTACTTC. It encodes CASSLVVSSYEQYF.

CDR3 sequence: CASSYAGSKTGELFF. CDR3 in DNA: TGTGCCAGCAGTTACGCAGGGTCCAAGACCGGGGAGCTGTTTTTT. The rearrangement links TRBV6-5 to TRBJ2-2; D may be TRBD1 (5 bases). The CDR3 contains 15 residues. Germline lookup yields CDR1 MNHEY and CDR2 SVGAGI. Between the trimmed V and J ends, which lost 2 bases and 5 bases, there was a span of 12 bases.

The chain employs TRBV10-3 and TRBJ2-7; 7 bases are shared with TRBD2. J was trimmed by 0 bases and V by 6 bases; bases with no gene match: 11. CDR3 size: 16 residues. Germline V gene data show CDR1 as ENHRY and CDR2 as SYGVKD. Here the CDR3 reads CAIREPNLAGSYEQYF. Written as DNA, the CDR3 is TGTGCCATCAGAGAACCCAATTTAGCGGGCTCCTACGAGCAGTACTTC.

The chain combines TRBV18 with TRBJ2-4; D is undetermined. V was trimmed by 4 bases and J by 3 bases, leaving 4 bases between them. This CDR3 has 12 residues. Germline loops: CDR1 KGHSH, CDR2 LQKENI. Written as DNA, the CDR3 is TGTGCCAGCTCACGGGTCAAAAACATTCAGTACTTC. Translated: CASSRVKNIQYF.

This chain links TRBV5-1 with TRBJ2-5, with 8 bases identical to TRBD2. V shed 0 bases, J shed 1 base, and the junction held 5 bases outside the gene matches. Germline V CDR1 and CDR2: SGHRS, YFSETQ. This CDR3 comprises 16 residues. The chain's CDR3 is CASSLDGSGIQETQYF. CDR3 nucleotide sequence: TGCGCCAGCAGCTTGGATGGTAGCGGGATCCAAGAGACCCAGTACTTC.

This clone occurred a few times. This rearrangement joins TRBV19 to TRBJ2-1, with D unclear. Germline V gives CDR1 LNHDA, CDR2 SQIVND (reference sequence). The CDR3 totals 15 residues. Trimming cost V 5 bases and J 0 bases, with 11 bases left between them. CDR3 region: CASSVQVSSYNEQFF. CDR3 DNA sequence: TGTGCCAGTAGTGTGCAGGTGAGCTCCTACAATGAGCAGTTCTTC.